Sequencing of this T cell receptor beta chain was carried out in a study of blood T cell repertoires in COVID-19. Assay used: immunoSEQ multiplex PCR; TCRdb lists only in-frame clones, some missing. The sample yields approximately 320,000 clones, 65% to 90% seen once. The CDR3 is 13 amino acids. CDR1 is DFQATT, CDR2 SNEGSKA, per germline (reference sequence). V dropped 3 bases and J dropped 3 bases, with 11 bases sitting between them. The chain uses TRBV20-1 and TRBJ1-2; D unclear. The sequence was obtained from a human donor in a cohort sampled during active COVID-19. The sequencing input was peripheral blood. In nucleotides, the CDR3 is TGCAGTGCTAGTCCCCCCGGGGACTATGGCTACACCTTC. Translating gives CSASPPGDYGYTF.